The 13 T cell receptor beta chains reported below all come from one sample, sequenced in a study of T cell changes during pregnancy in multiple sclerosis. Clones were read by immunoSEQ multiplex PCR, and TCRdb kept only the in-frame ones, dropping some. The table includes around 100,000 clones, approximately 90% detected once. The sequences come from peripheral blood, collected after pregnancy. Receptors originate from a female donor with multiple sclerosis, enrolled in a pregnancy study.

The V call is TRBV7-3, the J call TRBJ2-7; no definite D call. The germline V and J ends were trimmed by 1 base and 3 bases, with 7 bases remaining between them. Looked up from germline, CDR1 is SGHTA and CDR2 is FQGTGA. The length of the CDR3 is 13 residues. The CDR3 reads CASSLIPGYEQYF. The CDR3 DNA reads TGTGCCAGCAGCTTAATTCCGGGCTACGAGCAGTACTTC.

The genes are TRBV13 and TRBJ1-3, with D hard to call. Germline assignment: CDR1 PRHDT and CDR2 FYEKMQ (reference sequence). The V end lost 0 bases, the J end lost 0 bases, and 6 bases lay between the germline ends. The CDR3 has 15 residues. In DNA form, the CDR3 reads TGTGCCAGCAGCTTAGGTCGGTACTCTGGAAACACCATATATTTT. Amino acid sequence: CASSLGRYSGNTIYF.

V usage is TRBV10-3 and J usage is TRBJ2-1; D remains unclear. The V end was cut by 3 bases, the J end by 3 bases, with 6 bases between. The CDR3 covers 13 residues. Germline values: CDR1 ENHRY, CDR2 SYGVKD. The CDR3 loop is CAISDVIYNEQFF. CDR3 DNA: TGTGCCATCAGTGATGTCATCTACAATGAGCAGTTCTTC.

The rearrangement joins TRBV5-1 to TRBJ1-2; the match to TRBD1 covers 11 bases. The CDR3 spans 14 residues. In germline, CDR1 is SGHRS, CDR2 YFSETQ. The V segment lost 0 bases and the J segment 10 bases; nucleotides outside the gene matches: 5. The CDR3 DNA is TGCGCCAGCAGCTTGGAAGGGACAGGGGGTAACTACACCTTC. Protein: CASSLEGTGGNYTF. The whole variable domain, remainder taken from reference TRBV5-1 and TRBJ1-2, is KAGVTQTPRYLIKTRGQQVTLSCSPISGHRSVSWYQQTPGQGLQFLFEYFSETQRNKGNFPGRFSGRQFSNSRSEMNVSTLELGDSALYLCASSLEGTGGNYTFGSGTRLTVV.

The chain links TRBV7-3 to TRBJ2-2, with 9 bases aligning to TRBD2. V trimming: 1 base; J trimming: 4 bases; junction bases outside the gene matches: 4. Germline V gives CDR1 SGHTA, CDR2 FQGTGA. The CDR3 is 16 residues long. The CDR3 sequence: CASSLNAGGPTGELFF. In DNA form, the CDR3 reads TGTGCCAGCAGCTTAAATGCGGGGGGGCCCACCGGGGAGCTGTTTTTT.

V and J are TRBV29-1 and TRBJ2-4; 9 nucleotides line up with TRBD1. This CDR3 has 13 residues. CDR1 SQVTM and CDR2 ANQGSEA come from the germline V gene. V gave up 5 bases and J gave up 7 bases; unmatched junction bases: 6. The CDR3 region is CSVTGTGKNIQYF. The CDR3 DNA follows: TGCAGCGTTACTGGGACAGGGAAGAACATTCAGTACTTC. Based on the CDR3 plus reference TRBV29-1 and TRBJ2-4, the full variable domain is SAVISQKPSRDICQRGTSLTIQCQVDSQVTMMFWYRQQPGQSLTLIATANQGSEATYESGFVIDKFPISRPNLTFSTLTVSNMSPEDSSIYLCSVTGTGKNIQYFGAGTRLSVL.

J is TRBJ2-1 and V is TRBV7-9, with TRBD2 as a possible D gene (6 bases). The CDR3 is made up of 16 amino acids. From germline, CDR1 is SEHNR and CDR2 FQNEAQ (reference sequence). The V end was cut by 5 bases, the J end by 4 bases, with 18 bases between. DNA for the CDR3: TGTGCCAGCAGCCAAGACCTTGGGGGGAGTTACAATGAGCAGTTCTTC. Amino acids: CASSQDLGGSYNEQFF. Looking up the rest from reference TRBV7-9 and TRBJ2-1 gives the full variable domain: DTGVSQNPRHKITKRGQNVTFRCDPISEHNRLYWYRQTLGQGPEFLTYFQNEAQLEKSRLLSDRFSAERPKGSFSTLEIQRTEQGDSAMYLCASSQDLGGSYNEQFFGPGTRLTVL.

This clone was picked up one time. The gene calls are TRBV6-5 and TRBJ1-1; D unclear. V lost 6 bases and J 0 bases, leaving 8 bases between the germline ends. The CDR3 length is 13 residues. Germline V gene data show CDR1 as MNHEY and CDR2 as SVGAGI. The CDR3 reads CASRTIMNTEAFF. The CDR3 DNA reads TGTGCCAGCAGGACAATAATGAACACTGAAGCTTTCTTT.

This CDR3 reads CASSQELYQNYEQYF. Written as DNA, the CDR3 is TGTGCCAGCAGCCAAGAGCTGTATCAGAACTACGAGCAGTACTTC. V and J are TRBV4-2 and TRBJ2-7; D uncertain. Germline CDR1 is LGHNA and CDR2 is YNFKEQ. CDR3 length equals 15 residues. With 0 bases removed from V and 3 bases from J, the gap between germline ends came to 12 bases.

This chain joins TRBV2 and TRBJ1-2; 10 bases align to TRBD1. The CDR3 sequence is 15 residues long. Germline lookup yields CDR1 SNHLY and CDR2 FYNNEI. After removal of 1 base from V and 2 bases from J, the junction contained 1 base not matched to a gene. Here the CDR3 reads CASSEGGQGNYGYTF. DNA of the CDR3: TGTGCCAGCAGTGAAGGGGGACAGGGGAACTATGGCTACACCTTC.

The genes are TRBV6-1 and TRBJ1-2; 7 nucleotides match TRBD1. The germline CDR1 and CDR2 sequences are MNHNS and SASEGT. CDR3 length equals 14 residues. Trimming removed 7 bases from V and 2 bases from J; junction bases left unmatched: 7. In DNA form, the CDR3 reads TGTGCCAGCATGGAACAGACAGGGAACTATGGCTACACCTTC. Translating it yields CASMEQTGNYGYTF.

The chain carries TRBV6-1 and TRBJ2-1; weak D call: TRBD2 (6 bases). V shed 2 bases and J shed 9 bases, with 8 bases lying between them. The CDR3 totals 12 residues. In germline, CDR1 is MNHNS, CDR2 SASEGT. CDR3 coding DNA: TGTGCCAGCAGTGAACTGGGGGGTGAGCAGTTCTTC. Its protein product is CASSELGGEQFF.

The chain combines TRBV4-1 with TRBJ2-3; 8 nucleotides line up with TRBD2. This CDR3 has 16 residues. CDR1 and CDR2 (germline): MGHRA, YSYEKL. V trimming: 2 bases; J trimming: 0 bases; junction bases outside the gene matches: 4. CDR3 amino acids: CASSQSSGTSTDTQYF. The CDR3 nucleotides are TGCGCCAGCAGCCAAAGTAGCGGGACTAGCACAGATACGCAGTATTTT.